The sequence of this TCR beta chain was determined in a study of immune heterogeneity within non-small cell lung tumors. Whole-study findings and limits: Local T-cell clonality and local tumor mutational burden correlated moderately but significantly (R roughly 0.3).

Template was bulk tumor genomic DNA, approximately 600 ng per sample. From each primary tumor, several far-apart biopsies were obtained during surgery. Those enrolled were patients newly diagnosed with untreated non-small cell lung cancer and undergoing curative surgery. The V and J ends lost 8 bases and 9 bases, in that order; junction bases with no gene match: 4. The CDR3 length is 11 residues. In germline, CDR1 is SNHLY, CDR2 FYNNEI. For the TCR beta CDR3, multiplex PCR with 32 V and 13 J primers performed the amplification. MiXCR, applied by TCRdb to the multiplex PCR reads, yields one record per CDR3 protein. The sample records some 10,000 distinct CDR3 sequences, less than 30% being singletons. In its sample, this clonotype was seen a few times. Its antigen is unidentified.

The clonotype originates from a middle-aged man with non-small cell lung cancer. The sequenced sample consisted of lung tumor tissue. The chain joins TRBV2 to TRBJ2-4, with 7 bases aligning to TRBD1. CDR3 sequence (DNA): TGTGCCAGCGAACAGGGGAGCATTCAGTACTTC. This encodes CASEQGSIQYF.